What follows is one TCR beta chain and its context. Its cognate antigen is unknown. These data originate in a study of T cell responses to AZD1222 COVID-19 vaccine. Study background: Researchers grouped second doses given at about 4 or about 12 weeks into one pool.

Germline V lookup: CDR1 SGHDT, CDR2 YYEEEE. The CDR3 spans 15 residues. V shed 1 base and J 7 bases; nucleotides not matched to a gene: 6. General study findings and limits: Regions left unmutated in variants are reportedly the target of nearly half of spike-specific TCRs. Scientists sampled the repertoires only once the peak T cell response had passed.

TCRdb keeps only in-frame clones here, not all; method: immunoSEQ multiplex PCR. The data contain about 120,000 clones, more than 85% of them seen just once; the ten biggest clones take up 4.5%. The chain carries TRBV5-6 and TRBJ1-3, with 9 nucleotides matching TRBD1. The specimen was peripheral blood, collected on day 0 of AZD1222 vaccination. The source is an adult in good health. CDR3: CASSLPGQGGNTIYF. In DNA, the CDR3 is TGTGCCAGCAGCTTGCCGGGACAGGGCGGGAACACCATATATTTT.